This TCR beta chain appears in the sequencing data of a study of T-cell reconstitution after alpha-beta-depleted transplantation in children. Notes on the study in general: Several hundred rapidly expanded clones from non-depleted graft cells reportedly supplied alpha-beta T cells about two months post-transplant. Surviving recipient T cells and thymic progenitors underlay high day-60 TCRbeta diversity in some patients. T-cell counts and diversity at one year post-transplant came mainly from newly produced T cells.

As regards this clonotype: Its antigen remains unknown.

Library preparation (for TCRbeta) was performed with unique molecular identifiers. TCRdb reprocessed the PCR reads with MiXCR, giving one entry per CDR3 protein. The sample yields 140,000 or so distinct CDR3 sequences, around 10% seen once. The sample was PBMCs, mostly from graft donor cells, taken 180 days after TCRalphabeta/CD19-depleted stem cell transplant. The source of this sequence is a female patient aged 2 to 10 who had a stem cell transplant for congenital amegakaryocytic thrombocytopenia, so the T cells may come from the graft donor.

CDR3 sequence: CASSFGTGRYAQYF. CDR3 nucleotides: TGTGCCAGCAGCTTCGGGACAGGTAGATACGCGCAGTATTTT. The genes are TRBV16 and TRBJ2-3, with 8 bases aligning to TRBD1. The CDR3 contains 14 residues. Germline CDR1 KGHSY, CDR2 FQNENV. V lost 5 bases to trimming and J lost 10 bases; unmatched junction nucleotides: 11.